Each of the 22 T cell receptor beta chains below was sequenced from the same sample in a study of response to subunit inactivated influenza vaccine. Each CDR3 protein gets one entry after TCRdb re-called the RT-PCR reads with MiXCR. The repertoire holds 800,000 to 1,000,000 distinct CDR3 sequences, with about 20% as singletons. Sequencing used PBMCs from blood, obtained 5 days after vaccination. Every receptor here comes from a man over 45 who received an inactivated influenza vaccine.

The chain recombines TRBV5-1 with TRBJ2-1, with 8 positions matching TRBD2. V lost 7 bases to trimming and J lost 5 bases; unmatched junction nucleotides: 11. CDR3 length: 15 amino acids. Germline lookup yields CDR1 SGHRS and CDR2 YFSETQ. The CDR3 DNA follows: TGCGCCAGCTCCACCAATAGCGGGAACGACAATGAGCAGTTCTTC. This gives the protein CASSTNSGNDNEQFF. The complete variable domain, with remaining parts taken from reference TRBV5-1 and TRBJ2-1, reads KAGVTQTPRYLIKTRGQQVTLSCSPISGHRSVSWYQQTPGQGLQFLFEYFSETQRNKGNFPGRFSGRQFSNSRSEMNVSTLELGDSALYLCASSTNSGNDNEQFFGPGTRLTVL.

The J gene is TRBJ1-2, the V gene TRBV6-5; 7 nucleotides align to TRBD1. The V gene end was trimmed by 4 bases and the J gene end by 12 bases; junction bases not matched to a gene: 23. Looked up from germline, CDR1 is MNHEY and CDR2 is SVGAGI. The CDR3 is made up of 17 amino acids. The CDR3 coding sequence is TGTGCCAGCAGTTCCACCTCGACAGGGCGTGGAAAAGGGAGCGACACCTTC. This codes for CASSSTSTGRGKGSDTF.

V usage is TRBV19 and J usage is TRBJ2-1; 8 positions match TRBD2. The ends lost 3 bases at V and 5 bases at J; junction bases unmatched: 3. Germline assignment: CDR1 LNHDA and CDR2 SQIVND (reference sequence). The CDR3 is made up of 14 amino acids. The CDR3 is CASSIVAGNNEQFF. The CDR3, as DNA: TGTGCCAGTAGTATCGTAGCGGGGAACAATGAGCAGTTCTTC. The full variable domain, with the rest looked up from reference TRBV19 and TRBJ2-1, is DGGITQSPKYLFRKEGQNVTLSCEQNLNHDAMYWYRQDPGQGLRLIYYSQIVNDFQKGDIAEGYSVSREKKESFPLTVTSAQKNPTAFYLCASSIVAGNNEQFFGPGTRLTVL.

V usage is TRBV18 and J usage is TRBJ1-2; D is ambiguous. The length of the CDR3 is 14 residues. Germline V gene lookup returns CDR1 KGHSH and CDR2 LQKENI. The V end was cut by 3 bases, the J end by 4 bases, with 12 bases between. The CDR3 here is CASSPFDKLYGYTF. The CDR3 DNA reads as TGTGCCAGCTCACCCTTTGACAAACTCTATGGCTACACCTTC.

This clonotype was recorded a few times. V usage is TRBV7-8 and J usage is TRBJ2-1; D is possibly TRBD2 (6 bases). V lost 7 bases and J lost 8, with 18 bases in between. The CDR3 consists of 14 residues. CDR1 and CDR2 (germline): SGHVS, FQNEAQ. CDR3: CASNPLVGRYEQFF. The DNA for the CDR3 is TGTGCCAGCAACCCATTGGTGGGGAGGTATGAGCAGTTCTTC.

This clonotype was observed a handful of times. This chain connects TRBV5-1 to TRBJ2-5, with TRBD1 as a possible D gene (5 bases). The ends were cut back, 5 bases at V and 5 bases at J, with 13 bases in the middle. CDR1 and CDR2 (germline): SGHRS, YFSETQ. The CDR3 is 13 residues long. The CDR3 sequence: CASRRQGVETQYF. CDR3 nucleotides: TGCGCCAGCAGACGGCAGGGTGTGGAGACCCAGTACTTC.

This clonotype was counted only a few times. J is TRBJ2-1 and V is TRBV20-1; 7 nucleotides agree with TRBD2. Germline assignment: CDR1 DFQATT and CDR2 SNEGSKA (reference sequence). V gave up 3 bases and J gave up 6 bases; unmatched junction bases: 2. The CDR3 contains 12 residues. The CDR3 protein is CSARGGSNEQFF. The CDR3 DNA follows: TGCAGTGCTAGGGGGGGGAGCAATGAGCAGTTCTTC.

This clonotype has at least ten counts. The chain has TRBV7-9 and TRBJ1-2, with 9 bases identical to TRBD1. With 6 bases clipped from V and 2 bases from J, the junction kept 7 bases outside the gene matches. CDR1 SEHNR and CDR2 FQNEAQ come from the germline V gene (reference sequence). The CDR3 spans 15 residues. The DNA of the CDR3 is TGTGCCAGCAGGCTACCGGGACAGGGAAACTATGGCTACACCTTC. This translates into CASRLPGQGNYGYTF.

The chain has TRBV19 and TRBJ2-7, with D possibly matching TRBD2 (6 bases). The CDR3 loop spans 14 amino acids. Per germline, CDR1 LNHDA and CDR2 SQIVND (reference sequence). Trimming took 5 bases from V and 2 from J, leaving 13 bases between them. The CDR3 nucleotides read TGTGCCAGTAGTCCCCTAGCGTCTACCTACGAGCAGTACTTC. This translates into CASSPLASTYEQYF.

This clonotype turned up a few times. CDR3 nucleotides: TGTGCCAGCAGCCCGGACAGCGGCTCCTATAATTCACCCCTCCACTTT. Its protein product is CASSPDSGSYNSPLHF. The chain has TRBV7-6 and TRBJ1-6; D perhaps matches TRBD1 (6 bases). CDR1 and CDR2 from the germline V gene are SGHVS and FNYEAQ. Trimming removed 5 bases from V and 0 bases from J, with 11 bases in between. This CDR3 has 16 amino acids.

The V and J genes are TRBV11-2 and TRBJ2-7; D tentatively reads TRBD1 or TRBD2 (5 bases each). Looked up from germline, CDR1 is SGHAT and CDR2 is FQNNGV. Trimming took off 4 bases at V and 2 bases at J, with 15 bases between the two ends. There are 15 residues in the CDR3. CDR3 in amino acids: CASSSSRGFTYEQYF. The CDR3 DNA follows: TGTGCCAGCAGCTCCTCGAGGGGTTTTACCTACGAGCAGTACTTC.

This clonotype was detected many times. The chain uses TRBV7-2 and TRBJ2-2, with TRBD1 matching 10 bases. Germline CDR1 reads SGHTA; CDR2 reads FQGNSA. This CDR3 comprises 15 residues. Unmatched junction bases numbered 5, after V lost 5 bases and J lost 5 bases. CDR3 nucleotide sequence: TGTGCCAGCAGCCTAGGGACAGGGGTTACCGGGGAGCTGTTTTTT. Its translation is CASSLGTGVTGELFF.

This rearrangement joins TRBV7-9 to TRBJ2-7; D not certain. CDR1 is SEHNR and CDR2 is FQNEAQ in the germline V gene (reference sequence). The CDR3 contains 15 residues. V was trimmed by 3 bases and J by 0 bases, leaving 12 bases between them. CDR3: CASSFSATPSYEQYF. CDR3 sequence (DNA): TGTGCCAGCAGCTTTTCGGCGACACCCTCCTACGAGCAGTACTTC. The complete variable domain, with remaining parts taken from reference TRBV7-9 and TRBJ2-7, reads DTGVSQNPRHKITKRGQNVTFRCDPISEHNRLYWYRQTLGQGPEFLTYFQNEAQLEKSRLLSDRFSAERPKGSFSTLEIQRTEQGDSAMYLCASSFSATPSYEQYFGPGTRLTVT.

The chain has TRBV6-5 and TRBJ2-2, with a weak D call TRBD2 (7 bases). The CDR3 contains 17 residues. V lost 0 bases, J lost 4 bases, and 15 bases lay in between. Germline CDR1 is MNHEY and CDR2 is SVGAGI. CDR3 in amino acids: CASSYSGRGGGTGELFF. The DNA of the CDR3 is TGTGCCAGCAGTTACTCAGGCCGCGGGGGCGGCACCGGGGAGCTGTTTTTT.

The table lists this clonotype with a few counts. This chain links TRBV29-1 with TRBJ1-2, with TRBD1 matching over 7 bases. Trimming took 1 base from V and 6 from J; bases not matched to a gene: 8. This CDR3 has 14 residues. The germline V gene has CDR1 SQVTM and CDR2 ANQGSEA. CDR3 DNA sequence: TGCAGCGTTGAAGCTAGTGGACAGGTTCATGGCTACACCTTC. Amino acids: CSVEASGQVHGYTF.

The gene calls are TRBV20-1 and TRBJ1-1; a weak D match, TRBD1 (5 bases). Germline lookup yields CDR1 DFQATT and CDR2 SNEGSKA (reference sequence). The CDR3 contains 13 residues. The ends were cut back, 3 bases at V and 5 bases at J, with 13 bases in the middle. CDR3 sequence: CSARGRLSTEAFF. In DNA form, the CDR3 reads TGCAGTGCTAGGGGGCGGTTGAGTACTGAAGCTTTCTTT.

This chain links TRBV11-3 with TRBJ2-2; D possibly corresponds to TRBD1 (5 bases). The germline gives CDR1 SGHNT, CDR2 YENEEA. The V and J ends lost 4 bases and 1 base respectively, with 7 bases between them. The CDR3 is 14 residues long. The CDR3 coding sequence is TGTGCCAGCAGCTATACAGGGAACACCGGGGAGCTGTTTTTT. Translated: CASSYTGNTGELFF.

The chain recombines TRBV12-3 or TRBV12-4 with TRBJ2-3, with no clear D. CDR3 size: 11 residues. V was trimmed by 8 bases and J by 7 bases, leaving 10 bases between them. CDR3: CASAAGYTQYF. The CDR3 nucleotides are TGTGCCAGCGCTGCCGGGTATACGCAGTATTTT.

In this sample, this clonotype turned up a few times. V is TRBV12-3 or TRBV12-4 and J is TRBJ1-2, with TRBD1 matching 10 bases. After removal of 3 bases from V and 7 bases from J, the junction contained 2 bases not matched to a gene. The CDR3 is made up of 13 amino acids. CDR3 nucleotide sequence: TGTGCCAGCAGTTTTGGGACAGGGGCTGGCTACACCTTC. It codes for CASSFGTGAGYTF.

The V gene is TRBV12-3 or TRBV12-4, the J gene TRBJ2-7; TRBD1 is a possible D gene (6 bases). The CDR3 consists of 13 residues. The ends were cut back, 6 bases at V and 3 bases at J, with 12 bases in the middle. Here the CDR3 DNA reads TGTGCCAGCAGCGGCAGGGGCAACTACGAGCAGTACTTC. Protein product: CASSGRGNYEQYF.

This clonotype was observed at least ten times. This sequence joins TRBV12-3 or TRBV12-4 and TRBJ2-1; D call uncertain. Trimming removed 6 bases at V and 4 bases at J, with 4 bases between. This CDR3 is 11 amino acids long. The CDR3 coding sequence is TGTGCCAGCAGACGGTACAATGAGCAGTTCTTC. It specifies CASRRYNEQFF.

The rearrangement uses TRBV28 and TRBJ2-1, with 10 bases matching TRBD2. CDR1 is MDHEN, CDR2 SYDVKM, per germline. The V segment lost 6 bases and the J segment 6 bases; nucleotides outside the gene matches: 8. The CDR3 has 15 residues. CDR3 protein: CASSAPLAGTNEQFF. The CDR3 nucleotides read TGTGCCAGCAGCGCCCCACTAGCGGGGACCAATGAGCAGTTCTTC.